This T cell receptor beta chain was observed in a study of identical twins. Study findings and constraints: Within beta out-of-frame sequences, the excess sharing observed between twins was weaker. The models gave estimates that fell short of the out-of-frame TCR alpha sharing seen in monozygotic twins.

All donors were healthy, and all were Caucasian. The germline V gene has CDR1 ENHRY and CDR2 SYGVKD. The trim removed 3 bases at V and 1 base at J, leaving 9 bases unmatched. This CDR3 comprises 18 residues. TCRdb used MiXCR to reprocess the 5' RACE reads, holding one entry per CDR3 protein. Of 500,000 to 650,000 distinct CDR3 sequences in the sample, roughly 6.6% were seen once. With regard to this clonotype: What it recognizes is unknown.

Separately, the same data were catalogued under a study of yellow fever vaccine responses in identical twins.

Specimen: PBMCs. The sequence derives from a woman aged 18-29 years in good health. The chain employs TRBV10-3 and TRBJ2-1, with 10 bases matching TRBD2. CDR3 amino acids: CAISDPKPSGSSYNEQFF. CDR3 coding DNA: TGTGCCATCAGTGACCCGAAGCCTAGCGGGAGTTCCTACAATGAGCAGTTCTTC.